The 11 T cell receptor beta chains below come from one sample, sequenced in a study of blood T cell repertoires in COVID-19. Sequenced by immunoSEQ multiplex PCR; TCRdb stores in-frame clones only, minus some. The sample holds roughly 60,000 clones, 87% seen once. The sequenced material came from peripheral blood. The receptors derive from a human donor with acute or convalescent COVID-19. The donor label of this sample is uncertain.

The rearrangement joins TRBV18 to TRBJ1-5; D unresolved. The CDR3 is made up of 13 amino acids. V gave up 6 bases and J gave up 0 bases, with 6 bases separating them. CDR1 KGHSH and CDR2 LQKENI come from the germline V gene. The CDR3 sequence: CASSPGSNQPQHF. In nucleotides, the CDR3 is TGTGCCAGCTCCCCCGGTAGCAATCAGCCCCAGCATTTT.

The chain uses TRBV30 and TRBJ1-1, with D tentatively TRBD1 (6 bases). Germline CDR1 GTSNPN, CDR2 SVGIG (reference sequence). This CDR3 is built from 12 residues. V was shortened by 4 bases and J by 6 bases, with 12 bases between the two germline ends. CDR3 amino acids: CAWKQGHPEAFF. The CDR3 DNA sequence: TGTGCCTGGAAACAGGGTCACCCTGAAGCTTTCTTT.

The chain joins TRBV5-4 to TRBJ1-5, with D unclear. V lost 4 bases, J lost 0 bases, and 5 bases lay in between. Germline assignment: CDR1 SGHNT and CDR2 YYREEE (reference sequence). This CDR3 is built from 13 residues. The CDR3 region has the DNA TGTGCCAGCAGCCCAGATAGCAATCAGCCCCAGCATTTT. It encodes CASSPDSNQPQHF. The full variable domain, with the rest looked up from reference TRBV5-4 and TRBJ1-5, is ETGVTQSPTHLIKTRGQQVTLRCSSQSGHNTVSWYQQALGQGPQFIFQYYREEENGRGNFPPRFSGLQFPNYSSELNVNALELDDSALYLCASSPDSNQPQHFGDGTRLSIL.

This rearrangement joins TRBV6-5 to TRBJ2-1; D gene unclear. Between the trimmed V and J ends, which lost 6 bases and 5 bases, there was a span of 5 bases. In germline, CDR1 is MNHEY, CDR2 SVGAGI. This CDR3 spans 11 amino acids. CDR3 nucleotide sequence: TGTGCCAGCAGCCCCAACAATGAGCAGTTCTTC. Residues: CASSPNNEQFF.

The chain has TRBV10-3 and TRBJ1-6; tentative D call: TRBD1 (6 bases). The CDR3 runs 15 residues. Trimming removed 6 bases at V and 7 bases at J, with 16 bases between. Germline loops: CDR1 ENHRY, CDR2 SYGVKD. The CDR3 spells CAISQQGSWNSPLHF. DNA of the CDR3: TGTGCCATCAGCCAACAGGGTTCTTGGAATTCACCCCTCCACTTT.

Only a few counts were recorded for this clone. Within the sample, other DNA sequences also encode this same CDR3. The rearrangement uses TRBV30 and TRBJ1-5; 9 bases are a match to TRBD1. CDR1 and CDR2 (germline): GTSNPN, SVGIG (reference sequence). V shed 3 bases and J 5 bases; nucleotides not matched to a gene: 2. The CDR3 has 13 amino acids. In DNA form, the CDR3 reads TGTGCCTGGAGAAGGACAGGGGATCAGCCCCAGCATTTT. Protein product: CAWRRTGDQPQHF.

The V call is TRBV21-1, the J call TRBJ2-1; TRBD2 is taken as the D call from the table, unchecked against the DNA. TRBV21-1 is marked as a pseudogene. The CDR3 runs to 17 residues. CDR3 residues: CASSKESGLATYNEQFF. CDR3 nucleotides: TGTGCCAGCAGCAAAGAGTCGGGACTAGCAACCTACAATGAGCAGTTCTTC.

The chain links TRBV7-2 to TRBJ2-1, with 7 bases aligning to TRBD2. Germline CDR1 SGHTA, CDR2 FQGNSA. Trimming at V came to 4 bases and at J to 0 bases, leaving 3 bases not matched to a gene. The CDR3 totals 15 residues. The CDR3 coding sequence is TGTGCCAGCAGCTCCCGGACTAGCTCCTACAATGAGCAGTTCTTC. It yields the protein CASSSRTSSYNEQFF.

The chain carries TRBV29-1 and TRBJ1-1; 11 positions agree with TRBD1. The CDR3 has 13 residues. Unmatched junction bases numbered 4, after V lost 6 bases and J lost 4 bases. Germline loops: CDR1 SQVTM, CDR2 ANQGSEA. Written as DNA, the CDR3 is TGCAGCGTCTCGGGACAGGGGGGCACTGAAGCTTTCTTT. This gives the protein CSVSGQGGTEAFF.

This chain joins TRBV11-2 and TRBJ1-2, with D perhaps TRBD1 (5 bases). Germline loops: CDR1 SGHAT, CDR2 FQNNGV. The germline V and J ends were trimmed by 5 bases and 7 bases, with 14 bases remaining between them. This CDR3 region has 13 residues. CDR3: CASSPSSGGGYTF. CDR3 DNA sequence: TGTGCCAGCAGCCCGAGCTCCGGGGGTGGCTACACCTTC.

Here the CDR3 reads CATSDPRFDRKNQFVDEQFF. CDR3 bases: TGTGCCACCAGTGACCCCAGATTCGACAGGAAAAACCAATTCGTCGATGAGCAGTTCTTC. The chain carries TRBV24-1 and TRBJ2-1; maybe TRBD1 (6 bases). V was shortened by 4 bases and J by 8 bases, with 32 bases between the two germline ends. The germline gives CDR1 KGHDR, CDR2 SFDVKD. This CDR3 region has 20 residues.